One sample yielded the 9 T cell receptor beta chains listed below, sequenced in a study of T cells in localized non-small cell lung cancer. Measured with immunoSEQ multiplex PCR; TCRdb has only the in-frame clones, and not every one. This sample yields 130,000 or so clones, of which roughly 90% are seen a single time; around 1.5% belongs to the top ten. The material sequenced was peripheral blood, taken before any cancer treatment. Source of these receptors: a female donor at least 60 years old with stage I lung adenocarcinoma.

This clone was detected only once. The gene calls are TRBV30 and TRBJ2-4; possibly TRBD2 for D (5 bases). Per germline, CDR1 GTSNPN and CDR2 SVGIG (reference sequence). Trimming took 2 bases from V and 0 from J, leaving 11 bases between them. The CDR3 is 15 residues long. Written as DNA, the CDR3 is TGTGCCTGGAGTCGAGGAGGACTAGCCAAAAACATTCAGTACTTC. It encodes CAWSRGGLAKNIQYF. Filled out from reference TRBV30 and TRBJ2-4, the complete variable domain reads SQTIHQWPATLVQPVGSPLSLECTVEGTSNPNLYWYRQAAGRGLQLLFYSVGIGQISSEVPQNLSASRPQDRQFILSSKKLLLSDSGFYLCAWSRGGLAKNIQYFGAGTRLSVL.

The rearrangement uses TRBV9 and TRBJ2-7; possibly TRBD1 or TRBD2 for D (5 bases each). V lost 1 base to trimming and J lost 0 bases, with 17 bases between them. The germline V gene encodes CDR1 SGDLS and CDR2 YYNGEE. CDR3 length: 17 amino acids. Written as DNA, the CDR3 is TGTGCCAGCAGCGTATTCTCCCCTTGGGGGAGCTCCTACGAGCAGTACTTC. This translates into CASSVFSPWGSSYEQYF.

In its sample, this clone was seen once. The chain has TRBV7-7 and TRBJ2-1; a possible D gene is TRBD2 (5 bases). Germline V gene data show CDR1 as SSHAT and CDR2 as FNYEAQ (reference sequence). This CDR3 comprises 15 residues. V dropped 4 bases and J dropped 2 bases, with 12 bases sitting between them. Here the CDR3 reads CASSSAEYPYNEQFF. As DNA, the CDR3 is TGTGCCAGCAGCTCAGCGGAGTACCCCTACAATGAGCAGTTCTTC.

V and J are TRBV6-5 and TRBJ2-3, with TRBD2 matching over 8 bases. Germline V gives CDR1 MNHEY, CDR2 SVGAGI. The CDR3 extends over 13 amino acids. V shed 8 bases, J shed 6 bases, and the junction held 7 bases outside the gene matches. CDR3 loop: CASGREGRDTQYF. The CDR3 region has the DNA TGTGCCAGCGGCCGGGAGGGCCGCGATACGCAGTATTTT.

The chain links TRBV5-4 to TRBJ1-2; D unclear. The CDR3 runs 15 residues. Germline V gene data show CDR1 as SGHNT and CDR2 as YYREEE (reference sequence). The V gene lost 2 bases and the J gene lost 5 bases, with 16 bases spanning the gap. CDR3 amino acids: CASSFGRARSYGYTF. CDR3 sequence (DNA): TGTGCCAGCAGCTTCGGCCGGGCCCGGAGTTATGGCTACACCTTC.

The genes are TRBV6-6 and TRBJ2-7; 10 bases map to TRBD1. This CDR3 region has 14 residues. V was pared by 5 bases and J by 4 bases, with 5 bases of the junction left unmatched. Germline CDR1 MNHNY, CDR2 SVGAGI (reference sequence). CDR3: CASSHGQGGYEQYF. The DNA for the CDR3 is TGTGCCAGCAGTCACGGACAGGGGGGTTACGAGCAGTACTTC.

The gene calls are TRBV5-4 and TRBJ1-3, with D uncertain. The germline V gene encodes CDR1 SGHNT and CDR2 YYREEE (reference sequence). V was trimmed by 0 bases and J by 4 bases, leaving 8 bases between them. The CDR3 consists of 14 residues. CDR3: CASSLVGLGNTIYF. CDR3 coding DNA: TGTGCCAGCAGCTTGGTGGGGTTAGGAAACACCATATATTTT.

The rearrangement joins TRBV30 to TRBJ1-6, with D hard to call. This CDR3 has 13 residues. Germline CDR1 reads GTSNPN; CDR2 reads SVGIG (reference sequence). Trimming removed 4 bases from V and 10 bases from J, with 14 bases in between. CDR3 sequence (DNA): TGTGCCTGGACGTTGGGGATCCTGTCACCCCTCCACTTT. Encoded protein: CAWTLGILSPLHF.

The CDR3 coding sequence is TGTGCCAGTAGACACGGGAGCCGGGGCACCGGGGAGCTGTTTTTT. This sequence encodes CASRHGSRGTGELFF. J is TRBJ2-2 and V is TRBV19; D possibly corresponds to TRBD2 (6 bases). The germline V and J ends were trimmed by 6 bases and 4 bases, with 15 bases remaining between them. The CDR3 has 15 residues. Looked up from germline, CDR1 is LNHDA and CDR2 is SQIVND (reference sequence).